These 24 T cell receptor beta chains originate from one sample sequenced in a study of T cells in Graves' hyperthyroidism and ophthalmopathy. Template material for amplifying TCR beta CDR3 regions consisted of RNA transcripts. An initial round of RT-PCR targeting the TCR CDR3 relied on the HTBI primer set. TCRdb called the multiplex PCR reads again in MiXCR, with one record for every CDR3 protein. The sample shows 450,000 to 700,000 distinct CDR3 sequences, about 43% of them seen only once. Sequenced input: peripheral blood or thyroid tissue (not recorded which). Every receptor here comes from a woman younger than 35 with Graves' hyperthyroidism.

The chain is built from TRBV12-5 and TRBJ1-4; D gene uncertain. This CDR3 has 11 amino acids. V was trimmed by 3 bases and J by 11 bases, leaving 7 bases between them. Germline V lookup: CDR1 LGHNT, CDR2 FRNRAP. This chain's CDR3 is CASGFARKLFF. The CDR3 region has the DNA TGTGCTAGTGGTTTTGCGAGGAAACTGTTTTTT.

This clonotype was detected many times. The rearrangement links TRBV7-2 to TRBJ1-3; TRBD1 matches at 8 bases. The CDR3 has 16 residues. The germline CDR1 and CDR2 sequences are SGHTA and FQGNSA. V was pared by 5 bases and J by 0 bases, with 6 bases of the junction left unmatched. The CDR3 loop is CASSTTDRVSGNTIYF. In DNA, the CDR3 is TGTGCCAGCAGCACGACGGACAGGGTCTCTGGAAACACCATATATTTT.

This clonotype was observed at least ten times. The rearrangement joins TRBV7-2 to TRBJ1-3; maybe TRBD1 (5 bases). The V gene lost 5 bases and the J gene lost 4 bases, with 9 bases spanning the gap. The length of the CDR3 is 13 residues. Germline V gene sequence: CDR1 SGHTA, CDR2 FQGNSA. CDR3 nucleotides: TGTGCCAGCAGCGATCGACAGGGAAACACCATATATTTT. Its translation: CASSDRQGNTIYF. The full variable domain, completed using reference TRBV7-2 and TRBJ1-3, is GAGVSQSPSNKVTEKGKDVELRCDPISGHTALYWYRQSLGQGLEFLIYFQGNSAPDKSGLPSDRFSAERTGGSVSTLTIQRTQQEDSAVYLCASSDRQGNTIYFGEGSWLTVV.

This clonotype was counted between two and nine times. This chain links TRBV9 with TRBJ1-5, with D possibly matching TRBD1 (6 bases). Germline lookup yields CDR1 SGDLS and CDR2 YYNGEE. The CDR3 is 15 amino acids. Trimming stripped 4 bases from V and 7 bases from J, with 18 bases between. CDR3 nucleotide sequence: TGTGCCAGCAGCCCAGGAGGGGGGGGTTCCCAGCCCCAGCATTTT. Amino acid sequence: CASSPGGGGSQPQHF.

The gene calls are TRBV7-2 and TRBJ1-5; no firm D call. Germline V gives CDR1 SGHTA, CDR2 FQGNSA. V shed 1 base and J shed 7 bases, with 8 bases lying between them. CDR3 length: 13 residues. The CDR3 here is CASSLGSEQPQHF. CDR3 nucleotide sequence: TGTGCCAGCAGCTTAGGGAGTGAGCAGCCCCAGCATTTT.

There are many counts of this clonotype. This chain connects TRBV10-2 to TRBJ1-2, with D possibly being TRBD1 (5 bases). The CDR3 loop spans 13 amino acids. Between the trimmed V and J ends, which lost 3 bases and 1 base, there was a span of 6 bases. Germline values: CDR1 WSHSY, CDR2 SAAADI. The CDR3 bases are TGCGCCAGCAGTGAAGGGGTTAACTATGGCTACACCTTC. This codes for CASSEGVNYGYTF.

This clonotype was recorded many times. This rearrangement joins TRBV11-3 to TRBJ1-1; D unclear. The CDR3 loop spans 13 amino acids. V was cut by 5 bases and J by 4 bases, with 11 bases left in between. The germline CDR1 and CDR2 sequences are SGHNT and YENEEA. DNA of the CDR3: TGTGCCAGCAGCCCATCGTCCGCCACTGAAGCTTTCTTT. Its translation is CASSPSSATEAFF.

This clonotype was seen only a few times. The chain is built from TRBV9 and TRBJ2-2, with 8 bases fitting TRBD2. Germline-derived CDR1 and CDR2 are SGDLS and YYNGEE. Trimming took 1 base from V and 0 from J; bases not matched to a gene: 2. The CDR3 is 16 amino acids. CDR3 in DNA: TGTGCCAGCAGCGTAACTAGCGGCACGAACACCGGGGAGCTGTTTTTT. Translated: CASSVTSGTNTGELFF.

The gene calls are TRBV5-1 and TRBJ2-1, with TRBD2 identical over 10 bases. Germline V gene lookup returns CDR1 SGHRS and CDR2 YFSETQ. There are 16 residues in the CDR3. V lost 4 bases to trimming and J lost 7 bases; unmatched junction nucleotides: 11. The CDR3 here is CASSDEASGSENEQFF. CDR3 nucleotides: TGCGCCAGCAGCGATGAGGCTAGCGGGAGCGAGAATGAGCAGTTCTTC. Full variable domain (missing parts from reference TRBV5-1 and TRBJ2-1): KAGVTQTPRYLIKTRGQQVTLSCSPISGHRSVSWYQQTPGQGLQFLFEYFSETQRNKGNFPGRFSGRQFSNSRSEMNVSTLELGDSALYLCASSDEASGSENEQFFGPGTRLTVL.

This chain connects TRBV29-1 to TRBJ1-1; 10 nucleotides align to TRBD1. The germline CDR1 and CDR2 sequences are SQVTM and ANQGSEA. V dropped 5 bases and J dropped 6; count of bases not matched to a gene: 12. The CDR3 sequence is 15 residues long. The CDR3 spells CSVSAWDRGSAEAFF. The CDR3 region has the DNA TGCAGCGTTAGTGCTTGGGACAGGGGAAGCGCTGAAGCTTTCTTT.

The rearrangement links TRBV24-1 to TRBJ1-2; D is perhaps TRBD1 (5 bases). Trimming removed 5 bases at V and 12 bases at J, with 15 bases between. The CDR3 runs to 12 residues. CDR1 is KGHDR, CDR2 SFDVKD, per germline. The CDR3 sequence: CATSAGTEGNTF. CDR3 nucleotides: TGTGCCACCAGTGCCGGGACGGAAGGAAACACCTTC.

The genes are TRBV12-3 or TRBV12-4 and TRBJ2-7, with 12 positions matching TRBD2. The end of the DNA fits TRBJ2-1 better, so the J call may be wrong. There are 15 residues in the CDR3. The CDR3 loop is CASSLTSGRAEEQFF. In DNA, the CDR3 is TGTGCCAGCAGTTTGACTAGCGGGAGAGCAGAGGAGCAGTTCTTC.

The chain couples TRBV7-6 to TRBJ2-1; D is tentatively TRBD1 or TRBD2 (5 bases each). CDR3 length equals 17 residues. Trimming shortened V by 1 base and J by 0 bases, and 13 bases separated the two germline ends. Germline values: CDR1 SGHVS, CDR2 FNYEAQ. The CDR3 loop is CASSLGDAGSSYNEQFF. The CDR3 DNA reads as TGTGCCAGCAGCTTAGGGGACGCTGGAAGCTCCTACAATGAGCAGTTCTTC.

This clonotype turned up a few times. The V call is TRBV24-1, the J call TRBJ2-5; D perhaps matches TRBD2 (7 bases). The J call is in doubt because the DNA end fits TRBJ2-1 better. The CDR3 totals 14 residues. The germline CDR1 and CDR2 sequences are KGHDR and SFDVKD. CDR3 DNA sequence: TGTGCCACCAGTGACTTCGGGGGCGGGGGTGAGCAGTTCTTC. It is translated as CATSDFGGGGEQFF.

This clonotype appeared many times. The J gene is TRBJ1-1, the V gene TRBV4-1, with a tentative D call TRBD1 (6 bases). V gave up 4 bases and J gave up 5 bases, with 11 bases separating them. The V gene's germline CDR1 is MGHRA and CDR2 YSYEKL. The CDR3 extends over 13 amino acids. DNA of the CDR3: TGCGCCAGCAGCCCAACAGGGATAACTGAAGCTTTCTTT. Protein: CASSPTGITEAFF.

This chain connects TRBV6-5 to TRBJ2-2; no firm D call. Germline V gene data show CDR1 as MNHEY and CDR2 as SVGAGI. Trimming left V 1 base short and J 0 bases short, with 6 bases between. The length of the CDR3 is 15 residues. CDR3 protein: CASSYWTANTGELFF. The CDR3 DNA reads TGTGCCAGCAGTTACTGGACGGCGAACACCGGGGAGCTGTTTTTT.

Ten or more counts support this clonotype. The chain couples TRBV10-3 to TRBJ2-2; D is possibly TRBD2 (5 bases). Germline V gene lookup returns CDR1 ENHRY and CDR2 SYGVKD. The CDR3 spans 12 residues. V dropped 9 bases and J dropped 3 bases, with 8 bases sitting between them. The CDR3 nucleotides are TGTGCCATTTACGGGGACACCGGGGAGCTGTTTTTT. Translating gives CAIYGDTGELFF.

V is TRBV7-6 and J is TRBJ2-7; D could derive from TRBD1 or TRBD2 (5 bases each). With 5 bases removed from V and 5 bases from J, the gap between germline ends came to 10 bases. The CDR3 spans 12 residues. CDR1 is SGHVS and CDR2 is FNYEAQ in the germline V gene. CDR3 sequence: CASSRGPNEQYF. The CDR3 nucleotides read TGTGCCAGCAGCAGGGGACCCAACGAGCAGTACTTC.

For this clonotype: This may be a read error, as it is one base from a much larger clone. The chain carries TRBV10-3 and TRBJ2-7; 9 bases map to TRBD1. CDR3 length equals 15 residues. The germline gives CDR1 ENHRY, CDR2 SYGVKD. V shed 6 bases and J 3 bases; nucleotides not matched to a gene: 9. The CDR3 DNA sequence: TGTGCCATCAGCGAAACCGGGACAGGGTTCTACGAGCAGTACTTC. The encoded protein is CAISETGTGFYEQYF.

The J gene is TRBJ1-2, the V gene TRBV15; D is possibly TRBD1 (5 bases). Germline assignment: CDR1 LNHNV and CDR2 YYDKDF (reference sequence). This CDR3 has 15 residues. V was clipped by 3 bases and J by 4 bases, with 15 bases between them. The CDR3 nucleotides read TGTGCCACCAGCAGTTCAGGGCGGGAGGGCTATGGCTACACCTTC. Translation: CATSSSGREGYGYTF.

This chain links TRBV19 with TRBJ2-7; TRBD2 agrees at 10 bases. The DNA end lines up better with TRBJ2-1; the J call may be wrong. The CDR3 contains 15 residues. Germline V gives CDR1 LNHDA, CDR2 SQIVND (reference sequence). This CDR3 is CASSPSGGVIHEQFF. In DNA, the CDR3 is TGTGCCAGTAGTCCGAGCGGGGGGGTGATCCATGAGCAGTTCTTC.

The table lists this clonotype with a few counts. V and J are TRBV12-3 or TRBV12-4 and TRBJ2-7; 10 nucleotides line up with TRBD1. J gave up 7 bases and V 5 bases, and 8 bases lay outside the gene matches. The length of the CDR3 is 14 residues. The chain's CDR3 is CASSPGQGNNEQYF. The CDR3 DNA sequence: TGTGCCAGCAGTCCGGGACAGGGGAACAATGAGCAGTACTTC.

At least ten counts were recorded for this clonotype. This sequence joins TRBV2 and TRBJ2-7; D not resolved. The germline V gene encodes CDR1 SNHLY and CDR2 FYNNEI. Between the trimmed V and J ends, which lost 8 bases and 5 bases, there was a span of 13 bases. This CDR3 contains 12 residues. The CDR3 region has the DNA TGTGCCAGCTCACAATCGGGCCACGAGCAGTACTTC. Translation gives CASSQSGHEQYF.

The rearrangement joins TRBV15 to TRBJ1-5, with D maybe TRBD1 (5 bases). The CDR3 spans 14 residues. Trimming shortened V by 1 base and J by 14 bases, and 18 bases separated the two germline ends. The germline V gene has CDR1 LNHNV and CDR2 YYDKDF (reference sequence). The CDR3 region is CATSRVTSGAYEHF. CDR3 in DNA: TGTGCCACCAGCAGAGTGACTAGCGGGGCATACGAGCATTTT. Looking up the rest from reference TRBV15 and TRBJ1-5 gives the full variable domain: DAMVIQNPRYQVTQFGKPVTLSCSQTLNHNVMYWYQQKSSQAPKLLFHYYDKDFNNEADTPDNFQSRRPNTSFCFLDIRSPGLGDTAMYLCATSRVTSGAYEHFGDGTRLSIL.